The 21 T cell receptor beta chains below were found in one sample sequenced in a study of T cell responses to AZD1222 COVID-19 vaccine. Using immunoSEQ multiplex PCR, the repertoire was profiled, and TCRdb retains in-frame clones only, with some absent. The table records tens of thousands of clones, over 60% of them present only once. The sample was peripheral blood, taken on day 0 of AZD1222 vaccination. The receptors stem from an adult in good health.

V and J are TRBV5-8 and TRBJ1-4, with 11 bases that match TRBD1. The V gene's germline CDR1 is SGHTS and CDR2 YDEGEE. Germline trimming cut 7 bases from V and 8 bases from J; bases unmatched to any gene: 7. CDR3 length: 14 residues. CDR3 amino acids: CASAGTGGGEKLFF. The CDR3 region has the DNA TGTGCCAGCGCCGGGACAGGGGGAGGAGAAAAACTGTTTTTT.

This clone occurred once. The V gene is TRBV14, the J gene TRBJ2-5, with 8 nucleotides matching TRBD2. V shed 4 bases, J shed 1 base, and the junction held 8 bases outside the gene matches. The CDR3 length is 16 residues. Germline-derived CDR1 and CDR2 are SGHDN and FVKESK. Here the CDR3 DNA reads TGTGCCAGCAGCCGCGGGAGGCGGCGGGGCCAAGAGACCCAGTACTTC. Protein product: CASSRGRRRGQETQYF.

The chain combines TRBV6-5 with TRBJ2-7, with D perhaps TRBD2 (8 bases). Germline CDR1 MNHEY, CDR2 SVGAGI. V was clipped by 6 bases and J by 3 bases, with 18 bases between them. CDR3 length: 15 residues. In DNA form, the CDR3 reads TGTGCCAGCAGCAGGGACAGCCTAGCGGGCTACGAGCAGTACTTC. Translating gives CASSRDSLAGYEQYF.

DNA of the CDR3: TGTGCCAGCAGCTCGGGATTCGGCAGGGGAAACACTGAAGCTTTCTTT. It codes for CASSSGFGRGNTEAFF. The V call is TRBV5-6, the J call TRBJ1-1; perhaps TRBD1 as D (6 bases). The CDR3 totals 16 residues. Trimming cost V 3 bases and J 2 bases, with 17 bases left between them. CDR1 and CDR2 (germline): SGHDT, YYEEEE.

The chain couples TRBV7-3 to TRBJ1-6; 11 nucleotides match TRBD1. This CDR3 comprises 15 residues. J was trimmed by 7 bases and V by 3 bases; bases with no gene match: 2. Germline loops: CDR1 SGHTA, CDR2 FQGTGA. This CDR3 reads CASSFGTGGNSPLHF. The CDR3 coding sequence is TGTGCCAGCAGCTTTGGGACAGGGGGAAATTCACCCCTCCACTTT.

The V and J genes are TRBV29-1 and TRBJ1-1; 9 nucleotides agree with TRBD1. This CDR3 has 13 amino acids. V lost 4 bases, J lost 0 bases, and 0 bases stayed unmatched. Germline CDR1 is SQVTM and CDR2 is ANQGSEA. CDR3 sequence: CSVGTGVNTEAFF. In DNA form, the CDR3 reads TGCAGCGTTGGGACAGGGGTGAACACTGAAGCTTTCTTT.

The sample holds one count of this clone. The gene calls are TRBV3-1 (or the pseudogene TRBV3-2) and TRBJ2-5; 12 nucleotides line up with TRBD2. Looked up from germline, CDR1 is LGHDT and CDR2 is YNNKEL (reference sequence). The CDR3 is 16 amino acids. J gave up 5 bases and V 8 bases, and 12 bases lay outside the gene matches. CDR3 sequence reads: CASGDLAGGIIETQYF. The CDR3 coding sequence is TGTGCCAGCGGGGACCTAGCGGGGGGGATAATCGAGACCCAGTACTTC.

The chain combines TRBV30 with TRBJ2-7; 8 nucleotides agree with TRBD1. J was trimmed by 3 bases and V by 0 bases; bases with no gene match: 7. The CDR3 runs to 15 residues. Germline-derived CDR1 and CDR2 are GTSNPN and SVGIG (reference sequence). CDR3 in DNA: TGTGCCTGGAGTGTGCCCCGGACAGGGAACTACGAGCAGTACTTC. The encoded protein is CAWSVPRTGNYEQYF.

CDR3 nucleotide sequence: TGTGCCTGGAGTCCAGGGAGCGGGCAAGAGACCCAGTACTTC. Residues: CAWSPGSGQETQYF. This rearrangement joins TRBV30 to TRBJ2-5; the D gene is possibly TRBD2 (6 bases). V was clipped by 2 bases and J by 2 bases, with 12 bases between them. This CDR3 is built from 14 residues. Looked up from germline, CDR1 is GTSNPN and CDR2 is SVGIG (reference sequence).

The CDR3 DNA is TGCAGCGTTGAGAGGTATGGCTACACCTTC. The encoded protein is CSVERYGYTF. V is TRBV29-1 and J is TRBJ1-2; D not certain. The CDR3 runs to 10 residues. CDR1 is SQVTM, CDR2 ANQGSEA, per germline. V was pared by 3 bases and J by 5 bases, with 4 bases between. The entire variable domain, with the rest obtained from reference TRBV29-1 and TRBJ1-2, is as follows: SAVISQKPSRDICQRGTSLTIQCQVDSQVTMMFWYRQQPGQSLTLIATANQGSEATYESGFVIDKFPISRPNLTFSTLTVSNMSPEDSSIYLCSVERYGYTFGSGTRLTVV.

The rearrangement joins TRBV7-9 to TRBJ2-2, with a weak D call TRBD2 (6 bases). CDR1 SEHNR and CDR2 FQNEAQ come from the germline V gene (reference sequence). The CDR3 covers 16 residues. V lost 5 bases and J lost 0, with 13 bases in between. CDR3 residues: CASSPAGYPNTGELFF. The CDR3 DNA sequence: TGTGCCAGCAGCCCGGCGGGGTACCCGAACACCGGGGAGCTGTTTTTT.

In DNA form, the CDR3 reads TGTGCCAGCAGTTTCTCCGGTTCGAGGGAAGGCTACACCTTC. Translation: CASSFSGSREGYTF. V usage is TRBV27 and J usage is TRBJ1-2; D not certain. Germline assignment: CDR1 MNHEY and CDR2 SMNVEV (reference sequence). The length of the CDR3 is 14 residues. The ends were cut back, 3 bases at V and 8 bases at J, with 16 bases in the middle.

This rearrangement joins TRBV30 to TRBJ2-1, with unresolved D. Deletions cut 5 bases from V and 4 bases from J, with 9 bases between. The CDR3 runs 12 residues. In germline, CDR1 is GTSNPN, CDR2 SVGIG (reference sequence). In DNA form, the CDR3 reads TGTGCCTGGGACGGACGGTACAATGAGCAGTTCTTC. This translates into CAWDGRYNEQFF.

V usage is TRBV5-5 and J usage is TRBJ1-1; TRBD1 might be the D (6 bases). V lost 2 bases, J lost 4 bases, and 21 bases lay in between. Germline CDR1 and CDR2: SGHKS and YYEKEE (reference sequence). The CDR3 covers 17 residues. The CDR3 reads CASSFWLKKTGSTEAFF. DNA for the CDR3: TGTGCCAGCAGCTTTTGGTTGAAGAAAACAGGGTCCACTGAAGCTTTCTTT.

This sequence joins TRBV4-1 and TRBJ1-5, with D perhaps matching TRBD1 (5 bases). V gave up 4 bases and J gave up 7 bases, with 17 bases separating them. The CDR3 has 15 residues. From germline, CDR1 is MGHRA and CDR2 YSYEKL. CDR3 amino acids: CASSPITGRRQPQHF. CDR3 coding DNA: TGCGCCAGCAGCCCCATCACGGGGCGACGGCAGCCCCAGCATTTT.

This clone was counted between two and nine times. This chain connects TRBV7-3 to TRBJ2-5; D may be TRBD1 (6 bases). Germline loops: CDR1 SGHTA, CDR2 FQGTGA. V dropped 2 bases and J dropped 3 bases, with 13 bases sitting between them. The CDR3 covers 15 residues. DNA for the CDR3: TGTGCCAGCAGCTTATCCGGGACAAACGAAGAGACCCAGTACTTC. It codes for CASSLSGTNEETQYF.

CDR3 region: CASTDDRQGWPEAFF. CDR3 DNA sequence: TGCGCCAGCACGGACGACAGGCAGGGTTGGCCTGAAGCTTTCTTT. The chain employs TRBV5-1 and TRBJ1-1, with D possibly matching TRBD1 (6 bases). The CDR3 spans 15 residues. Trimming took 6 bases from V and 6 from J, leaving 21 bases between them. The V gene's germline CDR1 is SGHRS and CDR2 YFSETQ. The whole variable domain, filled in from reference TRBV5-1 and TRBJ1-1, reads KAGVTQTPRYLIKTRGQQVTLSCSPISGHRSVSWYQQTPGQGLQFLFEYFSETQRNKGNFPGRFSGRQFSNSRSEMNVSTLELGDSALYLCASTDDRQGWPEAFFGQGTRLTVV.

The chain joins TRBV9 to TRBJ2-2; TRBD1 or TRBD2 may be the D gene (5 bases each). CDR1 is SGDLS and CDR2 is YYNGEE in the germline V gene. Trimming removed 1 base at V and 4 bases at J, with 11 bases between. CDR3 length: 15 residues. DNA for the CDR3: TGTGCCAGCAGCGTATCGAGGGGTATCACCGGGGAGCTGTTTTTT. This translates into CASSVSRGITGELFF.

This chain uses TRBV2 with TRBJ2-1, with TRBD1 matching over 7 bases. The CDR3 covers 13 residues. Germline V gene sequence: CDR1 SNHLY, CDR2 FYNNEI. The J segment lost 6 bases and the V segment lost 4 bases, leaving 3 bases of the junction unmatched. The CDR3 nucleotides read TGTGCCAGCAGTGGGGACAGTTTCAATGAGCAGTTCTTC. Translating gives CASSGDSFNEQFF.

CDR3 bases: TGTGCCAGCAGCGTAACCTCAGGCACTGAAGCTTTCTTT. This encodes CASSVTSGTEAFF. The rearrangement uses TRBV9 and TRBJ1-1; D gene ambiguous. The CDR3 runs to 13 residues. Trimming pared 1 base from V and 4 bases from J, leaving 8 bases between. Germline CDR1 and CDR2: SGDLS and YYNGEE.

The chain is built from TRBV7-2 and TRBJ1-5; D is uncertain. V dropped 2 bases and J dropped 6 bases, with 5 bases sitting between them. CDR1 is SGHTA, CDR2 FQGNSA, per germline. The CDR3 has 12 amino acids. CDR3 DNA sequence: TGTGCCAGCAGCTTATTGGGTCAGCCCCAGCATTTT. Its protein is CASSLLGQPQHF.